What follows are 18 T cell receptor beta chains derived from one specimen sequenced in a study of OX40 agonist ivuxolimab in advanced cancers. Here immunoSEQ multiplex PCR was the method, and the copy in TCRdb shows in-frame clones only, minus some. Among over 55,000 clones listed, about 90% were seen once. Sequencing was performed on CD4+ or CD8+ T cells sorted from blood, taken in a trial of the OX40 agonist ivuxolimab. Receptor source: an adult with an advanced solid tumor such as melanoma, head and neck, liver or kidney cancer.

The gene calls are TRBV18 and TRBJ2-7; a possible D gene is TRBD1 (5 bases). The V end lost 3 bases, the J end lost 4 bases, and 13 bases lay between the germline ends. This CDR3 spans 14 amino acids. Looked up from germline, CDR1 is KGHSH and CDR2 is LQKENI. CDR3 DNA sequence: TGTGCCAGCTCACCTACGGACACTGGATACGAGCAGTACTTC. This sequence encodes CASSPTDTGYEQYF.

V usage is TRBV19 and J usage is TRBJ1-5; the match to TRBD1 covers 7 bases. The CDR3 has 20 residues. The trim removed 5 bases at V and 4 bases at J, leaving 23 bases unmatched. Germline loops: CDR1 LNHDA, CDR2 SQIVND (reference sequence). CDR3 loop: CASSRPLLGQAYGSNQPQHF. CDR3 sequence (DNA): TGTGCCAGTAGTCGTCCCCTGTTAGGACAGGCCTACGGCTCGAATCAGCCCCAGCATTTT.

CDR3 protein: CASRTSSGISEQFF. Written as DNA, the CDR3 is TGTGCCAGCAGAACCTCGAGCGGGATCAGTGAGCAGTTCTTC. V gene TRBV11-2 combines with J gene TRBJ2-1, with TRBD2 identical over 7 bases. J was trimmed by 9 bases and V by 6 bases; bases with no gene match: 11. CDR1 and CDR2 from the germline V gene are SGHAT and FQNNGV. CDR3 length: 14 residues.

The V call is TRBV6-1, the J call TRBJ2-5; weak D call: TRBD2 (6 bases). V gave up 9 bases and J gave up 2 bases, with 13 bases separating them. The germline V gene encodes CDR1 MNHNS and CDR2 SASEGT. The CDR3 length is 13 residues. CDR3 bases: TGTGCCAGTCTAGGCGGGGTTCAAGAGACCCAGTACTTC. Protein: CASLGGVQETQYF.

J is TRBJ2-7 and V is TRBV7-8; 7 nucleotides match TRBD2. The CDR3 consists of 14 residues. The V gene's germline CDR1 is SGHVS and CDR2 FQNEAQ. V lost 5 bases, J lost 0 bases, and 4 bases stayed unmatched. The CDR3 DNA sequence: TGTGCCAGCAGCCTGACTAGCCACTCCTACGAGCAGTACTTC. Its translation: CASSLTSHSYEQYF. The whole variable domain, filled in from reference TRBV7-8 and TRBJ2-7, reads GAGVSQSPRYKVAKRGQDVALRCDPISGHVSLFWYQQALGQGPEFLTYFQNEAQLDKSGLPSDRFFAERPEGSVSTLKIQRTQQEDSAVYLCASSLTSHSYEQYFGPGTRLTVT.

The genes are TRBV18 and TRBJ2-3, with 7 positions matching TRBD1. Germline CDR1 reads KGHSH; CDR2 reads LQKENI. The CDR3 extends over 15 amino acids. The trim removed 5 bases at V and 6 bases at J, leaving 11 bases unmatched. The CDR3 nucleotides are TGTGCCAGCTCATCTACCCCGGGACAGACCGATACGCAGTATTTT. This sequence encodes CASSSTPGQTDTQYF. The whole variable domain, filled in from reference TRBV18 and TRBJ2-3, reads NAGVMQNPRHLVRRRGQEARLRCSPMKGHSHVYWYRQLPEEGLKFMVYLQKENIIDESGMPKERFSAEFPKEGPSILRIQQVVRGDSAAYFCASSSTPGQTDTQYFGPGTRLTVL.

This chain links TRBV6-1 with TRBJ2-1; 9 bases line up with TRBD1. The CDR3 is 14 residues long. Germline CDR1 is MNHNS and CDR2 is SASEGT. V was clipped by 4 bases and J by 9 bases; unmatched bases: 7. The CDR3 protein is CASSADRGAAEQFF. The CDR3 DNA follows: TGTGCCAGCAGTGCGGACAGGGGTGCTGCTGAGCAGTTCTTC.

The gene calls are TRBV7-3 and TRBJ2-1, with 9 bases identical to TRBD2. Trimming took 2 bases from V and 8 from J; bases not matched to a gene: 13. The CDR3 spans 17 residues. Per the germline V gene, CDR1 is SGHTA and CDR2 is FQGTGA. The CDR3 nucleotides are TGTGCCAGCAGCTTACGTGGGCGCCAAGCGGGAGGCGATGAGCAGTTCTTC. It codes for CASSLRGRQAGGDEQFF.

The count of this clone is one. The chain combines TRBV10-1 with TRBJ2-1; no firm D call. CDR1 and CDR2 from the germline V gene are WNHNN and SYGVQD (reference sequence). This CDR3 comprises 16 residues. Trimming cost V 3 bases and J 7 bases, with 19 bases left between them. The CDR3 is CASSEIPTADPNEQFF. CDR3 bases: TGCGCCAGCAGTGAAATCCCCACAGCCGACCCTAATGAGCAGTTCTTC.

CDR3 nucleotides: TGCAGCGTTAGAAAGCGGGAGGGCCACAATGAGCAGTTCTTC. Translation gives CSVRKREGHNEQFF. The chain couples TRBV29-1 to TRBJ2-1, with 10 positions matching TRBD2. CDR3 size: 14 residues. From germline, CDR1 is SQVTM and CDR2 ANQGSEA. The trim removed 5 bases at V and 5 bases at J, leaving 6 bases unmatched.

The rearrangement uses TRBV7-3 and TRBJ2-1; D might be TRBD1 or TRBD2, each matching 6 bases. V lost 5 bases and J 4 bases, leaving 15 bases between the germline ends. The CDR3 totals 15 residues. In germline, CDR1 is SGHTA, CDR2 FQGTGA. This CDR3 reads CASSQLGGLYNEQFF. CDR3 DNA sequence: TGTGCCAGCAGCCAGTTGGGGGGCTTATACAATGAGCAGTTCTTC. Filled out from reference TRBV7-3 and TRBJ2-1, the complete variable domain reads GAGVSQTPSNKVTEKGKYVELRCDPISGHTALYWYRQSLGQGPEFLIYFQGTGAADDSGLPNDRFFAVRPEGSVSTLKIQRTERGDSAVYLCASSQLGGLYNEQFFGPGTRLTVL.

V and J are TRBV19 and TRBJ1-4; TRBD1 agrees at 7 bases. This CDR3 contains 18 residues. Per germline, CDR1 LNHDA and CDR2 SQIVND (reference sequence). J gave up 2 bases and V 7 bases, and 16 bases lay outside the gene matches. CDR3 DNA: TGTGCCAGTAAGGCCCAGGGGAGGGGGCGAGTGACTAATGAAAAACTGTTTTTT. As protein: CASKAQGRGRVTNEKLFF. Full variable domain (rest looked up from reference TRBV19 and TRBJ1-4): DGGITQSPKYLFRKEGQNVTLSCEQNLNHDAMYWYRQDPGQGLRLIYYSQIVNDFQKGDIAEGYSVSREKKESFPLTVTSAQKNPTAFYLCASKAQGRGRVTNEKLFFGSGTQLSVL.

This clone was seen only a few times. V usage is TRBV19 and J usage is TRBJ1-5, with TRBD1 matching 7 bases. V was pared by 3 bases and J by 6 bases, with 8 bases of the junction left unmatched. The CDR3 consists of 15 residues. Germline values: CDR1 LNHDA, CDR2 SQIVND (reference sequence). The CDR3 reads CASSIPGAGGQPQHF. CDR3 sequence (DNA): TGTGCCAGTAGTATTCCAGGGGCAGGGGGTCAGCCCCAGCATTTT.

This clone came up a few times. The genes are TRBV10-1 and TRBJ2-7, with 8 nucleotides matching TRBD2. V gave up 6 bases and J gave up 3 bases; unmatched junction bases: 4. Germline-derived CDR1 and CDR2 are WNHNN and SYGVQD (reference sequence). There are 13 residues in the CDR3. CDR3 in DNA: TGCGCCAGCAGGACTAGCGAGCACTACGAGCAGTACTTC. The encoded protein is CASRTSEHYEQYF.

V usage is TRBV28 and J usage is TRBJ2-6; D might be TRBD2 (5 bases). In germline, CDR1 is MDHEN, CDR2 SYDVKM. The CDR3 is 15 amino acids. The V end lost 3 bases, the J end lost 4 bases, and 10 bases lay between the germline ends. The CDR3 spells CASSFNPGGANVLTF. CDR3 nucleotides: TGTGCCAGCAGTTTTAACCCGGGGGGGGCCAACGTCCTGACTTTC.

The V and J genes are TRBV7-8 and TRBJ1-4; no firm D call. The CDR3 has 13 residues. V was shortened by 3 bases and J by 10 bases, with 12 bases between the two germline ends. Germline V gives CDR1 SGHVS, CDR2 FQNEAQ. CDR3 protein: CASSFSPERKLFF. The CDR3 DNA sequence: TGTGCCAGCAGCTTCTCCCCGGAGCGAAAACTGTTTTTT. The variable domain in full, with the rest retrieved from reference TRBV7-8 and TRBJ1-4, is GAGVSQSPRYKVAKRGQDVALRCDPISGHVSLFWYQQALGQGPEFLTYFQNEAQLDKSGLPSDRFFAERPEGSVSTLKIQRTQQEDSAVYLCASSFSPERKLFFGSGTQLSVL.

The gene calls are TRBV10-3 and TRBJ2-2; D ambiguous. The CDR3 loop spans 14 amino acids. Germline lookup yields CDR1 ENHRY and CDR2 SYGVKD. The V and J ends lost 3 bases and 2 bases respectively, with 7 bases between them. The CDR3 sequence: CAISEASNTGELFF. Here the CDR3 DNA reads TGTGCCATCAGTGAAGCCTCCAACACCGGGGAGCTGTTTTTT.

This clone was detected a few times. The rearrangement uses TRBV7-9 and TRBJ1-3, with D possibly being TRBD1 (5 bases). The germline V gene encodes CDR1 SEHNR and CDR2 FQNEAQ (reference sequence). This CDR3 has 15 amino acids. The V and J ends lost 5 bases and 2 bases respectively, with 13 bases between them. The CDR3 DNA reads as TGTGCCAGCAGCCCGGGGGAGTCGCCTGGAAACACCATATATTTT. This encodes CASSPGESPGNTIYF.